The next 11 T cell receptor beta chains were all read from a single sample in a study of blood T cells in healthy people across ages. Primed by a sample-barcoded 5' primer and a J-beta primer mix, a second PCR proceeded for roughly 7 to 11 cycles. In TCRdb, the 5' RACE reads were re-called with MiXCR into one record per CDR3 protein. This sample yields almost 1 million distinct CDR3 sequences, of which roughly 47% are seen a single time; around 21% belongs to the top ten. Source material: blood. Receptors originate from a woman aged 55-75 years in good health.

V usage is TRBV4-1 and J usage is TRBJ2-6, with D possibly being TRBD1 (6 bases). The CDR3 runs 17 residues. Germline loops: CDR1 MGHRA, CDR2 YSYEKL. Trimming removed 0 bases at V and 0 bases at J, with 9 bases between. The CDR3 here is CASSQEGGGSGANVLTF. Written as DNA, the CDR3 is TGCGCCAGCAGCCAAGAAGGGGGTGGCTCTGGGGCCAACGTCCTGACTTTC.

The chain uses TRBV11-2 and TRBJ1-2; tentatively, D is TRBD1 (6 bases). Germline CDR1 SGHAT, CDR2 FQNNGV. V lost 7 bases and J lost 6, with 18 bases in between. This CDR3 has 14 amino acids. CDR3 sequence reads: CASTEDRRGDGYTF. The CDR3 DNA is TGTGCCAGCACCGAGGACCGTAGGGGGGATGGCTACACCTTC.

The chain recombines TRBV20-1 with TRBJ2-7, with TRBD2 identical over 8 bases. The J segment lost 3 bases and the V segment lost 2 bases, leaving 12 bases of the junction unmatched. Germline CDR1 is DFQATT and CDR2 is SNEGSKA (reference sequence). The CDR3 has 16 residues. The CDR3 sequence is CSARFVFRGGNYEQYF. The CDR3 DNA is TGCAGTGCTAGATTTGTCTTCCGGGGGGGAAACTACGAGCAGTACTTC.

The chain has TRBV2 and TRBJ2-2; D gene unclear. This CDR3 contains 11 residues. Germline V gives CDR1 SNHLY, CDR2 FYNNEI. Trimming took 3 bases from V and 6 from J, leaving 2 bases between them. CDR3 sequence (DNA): TGTGCCAGCAGTGAGGCCGGGGAGCTGTTTTTT. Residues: CASSEAGELFF.

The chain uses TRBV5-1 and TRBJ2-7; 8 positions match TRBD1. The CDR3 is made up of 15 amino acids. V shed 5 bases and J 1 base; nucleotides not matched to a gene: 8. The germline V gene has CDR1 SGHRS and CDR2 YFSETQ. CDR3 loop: CASSTPGQESYEQYF. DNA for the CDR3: TGCGCCAGCAGTACCCCGGGACAGGAATCCTACGAGCAGTACTTC.

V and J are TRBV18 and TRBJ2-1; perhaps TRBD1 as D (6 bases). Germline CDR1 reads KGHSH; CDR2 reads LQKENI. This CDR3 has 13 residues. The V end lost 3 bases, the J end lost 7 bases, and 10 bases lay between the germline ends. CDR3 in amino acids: CASSPWTVNEQFF. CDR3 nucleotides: TGTGCCAGCTCACCTTGGACAGTTAATGAGCAGTTCTTC.

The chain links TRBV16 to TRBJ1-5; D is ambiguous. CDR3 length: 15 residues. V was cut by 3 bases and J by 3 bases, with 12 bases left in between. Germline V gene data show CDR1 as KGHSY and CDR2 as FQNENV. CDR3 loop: CASSQTGVYNQPQHF. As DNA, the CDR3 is TGTGCCAGCAGCCAGACTGGAGTGTACAATCAGCCCCAGCATTTT. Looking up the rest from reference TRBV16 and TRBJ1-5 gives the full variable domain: GEEVAQTPKHLVRGEGQKAKLYCAPIKGHSYVFWYQQVLKNEFKFLISFQNENVFDETGMPKERFSAKCLPNSPCSLEIQATKLEDSAVYFCASSQTGVYNQPQHFGDGTRLSIL.

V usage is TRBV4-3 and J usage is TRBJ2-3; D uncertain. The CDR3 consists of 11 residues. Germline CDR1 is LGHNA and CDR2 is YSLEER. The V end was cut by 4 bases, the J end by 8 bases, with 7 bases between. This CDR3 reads CASSLMGTQYF. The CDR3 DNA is TGCGCCAGCAGCCTAATGGGTACGCAGTATTTT.

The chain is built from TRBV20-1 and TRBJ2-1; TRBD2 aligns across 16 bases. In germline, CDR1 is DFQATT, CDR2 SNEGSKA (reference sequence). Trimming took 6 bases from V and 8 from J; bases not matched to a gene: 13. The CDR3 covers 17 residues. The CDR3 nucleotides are TGCAGTGCCCCGGGACTAGCGGGAGGGTCCTGGTTTGATGAGCAGTTCTTC. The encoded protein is CSAPGLAGGSWFDEQFF.

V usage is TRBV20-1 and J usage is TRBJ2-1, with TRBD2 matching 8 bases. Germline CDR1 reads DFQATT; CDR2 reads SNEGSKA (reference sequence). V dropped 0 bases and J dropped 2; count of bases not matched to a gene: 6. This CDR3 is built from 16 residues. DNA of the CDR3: TGCAGTGCTAGAGATCAGGTCGGGAGGGCCTACAATGAGCAGTTCTTC. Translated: CSARDQVGRAYNEQFF.

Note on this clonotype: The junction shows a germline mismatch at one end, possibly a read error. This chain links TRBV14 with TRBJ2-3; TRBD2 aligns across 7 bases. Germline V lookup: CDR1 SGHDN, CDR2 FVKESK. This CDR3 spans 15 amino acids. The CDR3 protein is CASSLLAVSTNTQYF. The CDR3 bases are TGTGCCAGCAGCCTTCTAGCGGTTAGCACAAATACGCAGTATTTT.